The clone carrying this TCR beta chain was observed at least ten times. The sample's time point: patch test 1, 2 weeks after DPC sensitization. Regarding treatment: therapeutic diphenylcyclopropenone sensitization with weekly scalp DPC. Blood draws came before every patch-test application. The data were taken from a study of human T cells and chemical hapten exposure. Unique molecular identifiers were attached to individual cDNA molecules during library preparation. One entry per CDR3 protein results from TCRdb running MiXCR on the RACE reads. The table has about 340,000 distinct CDR3 sequences, around 7% seen once. The CDR3 totals 15 residues. V was shortened by 4 bases and J by 0 bases, with 11 bases between the two germline ends. Germline lookup yields CDR1 SGHNT and CDR2 YYREEE (reference sequence).

The sequences come from whole blood, collected in connection with sensitization to the hapten diphenylcyclopropenone (DPC). This sequence originates from a woman aged 18-30 years with alopecia areata. Some clones in this sample may be carry-over from other donors' samples. The V and J genes are TRBV5-4 and TRBJ2-1; D remains unclear. The CDR3: CASSARPSSYNEQFF. The DNA of the CDR3 is TGTGCCAGCAGCGCGCGGCCAAGCTCCTACAATGAGCAGTTCTTC.